The present T cell receptor beta chain was sequenced within a study of cytomegalovirus exposure and HLA in healthy donors. The germline V gene encodes CDR1 WSHSY and CDR2 SAAADI. The junction had 7 bases not matched to a gene; V was cut back by 0 bases and J by 2 bases. CDR3 length equals 16 residues. TCRdb's table, derived via immunoSEQ multiplex PCR, lists solely in-frame clones and lacks some. The data hold more than 110,000 clones, with roughly 81% observed a single time. The specimen was PBMCs. The chain employs TRBV10-2 and TRBJ2-7; 7 bases map to TRBD2. The receptor was derived from a woman aged 30 to 39 in good health and CMV-seronegative. The CDR3, as DNA: TGCGCCAGCAGTGAGTCGATCGGGCTAGCGGCCTACGAGCAGTACTTC. This codes for CASSESIGLAAYEQYF.